This T cell receptor beta chain was sequenced for a study of cytomegalovirus exposure and HLA in healthy donors. Trimming took 9 bases from V and 7 from J; bases not matched to a gene: 15. The CDR3 spans 14 residues. Germline V gene lookup returns CDR1 WNHNN and CDR2 SYGVQD (reference sequence). Primers: 60 Vbeta forward and 13 Jbeta reverse. Profiled with immunoSEQ multiplex PCR; TCRdb holds only in-frame clones, not every one. The sample contains under 200,000 clones, almost 85% of which appear only once. V gene TRBV10-1 combines with J gene TRBJ2-7; TRBD2 agrees at 7 bases. The TCR was taken from a man younger than 40 in good health and CMV-seronegative. Material for sequencing was PBMCs. As DNA, the CDR3 is TGCGCCAGAAAGGGTACGGGACTACTTTGGGAGCAGTACTTC. Translation: CARKGTGLLWEQYF.